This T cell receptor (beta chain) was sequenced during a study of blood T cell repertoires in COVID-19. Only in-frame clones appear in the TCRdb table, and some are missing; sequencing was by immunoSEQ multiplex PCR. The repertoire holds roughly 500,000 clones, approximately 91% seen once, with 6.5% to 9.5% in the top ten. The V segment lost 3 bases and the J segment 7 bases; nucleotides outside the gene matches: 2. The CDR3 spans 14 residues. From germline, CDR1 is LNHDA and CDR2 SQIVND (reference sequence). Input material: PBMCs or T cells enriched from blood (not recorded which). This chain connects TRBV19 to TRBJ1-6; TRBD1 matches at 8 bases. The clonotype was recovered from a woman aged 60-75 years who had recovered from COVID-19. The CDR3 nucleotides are TGTGCCAGTAGTATTGCAGGGGGCAATTCACCCCTCCACTTT. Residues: CASSIAGGNSPLHF.